This is a list of T cell receptor beta chains from one sample in a study of glioma-infiltrating T cells. From the multiplex PCR reads, TCRdb called clonotypes with MiXCR, one entry per CDR3 protein. The table has tens of thousands of distinct CDR3 sequences, 23% seen once. The sequenced material came from glioma tissue, nonneoplastic brain tissue, or PBMCs (not recorded which). The receptors stem from a human donor with low-grade glioma or glioblastoma, undergoing nonglioma brain surgery, or in good health (not recorded which). Each CDR3 is given with its conserved first and last residue. Each record gives: V gene, J gene, clone size, D gene, CDR3 protein, CDR3 DNA. D genes are given only for firm matches. The size of a clone is reported for some rows only, either as once, few or many, or as a class for expanded clones.

TRBV3-1,TRBJ2-5,NA,NA,CASSPNGETQSF,TGTGCCAGCAGTCCTAATGGAGAGACCCAGTCCTTC
TRBV19,TRBJ1-4,few,NA,CASKPTVNRNEKLFF,TGTGCCAGTAAACCGACAGTCAACCGAAATGAAAAACTGTTTTTT
TRBV7-9,TRBJ2-1,NA,NA,CASSPGEEQFF,TGTGCCAGCAGCCCGGGGGAGGAGCAGTTCTTC
TRBV24-1,TRBJ1-2,many,NA,CATSDSLGGYTF,TGTGCCACCAGTGATTCGCTTGGGGGCTACACCTTC
TRBV12-3/TRBV12-4,TRBJ2-3,NA,TRBD2,CASSYSGGESDTQYF,TGTGCCAGCAGTTACTCGGGGGGAGAGTCAGATACGCAGTATTTT
TRBV4-1,TRBJ2-3,many,TRBD2,CASSQGRLAVTDTQYF,TGCGCCAGCAGCCAAGGTCGACTAGCGGTCACAGATACGCAGTATTTT
TRBV6-1,TRBJ2-7,many,NA,CASSEGAYEQYF,TGTGCCAGCAGCGAAGGGGCCTACGAGCAGTACTTC
TRBV6-1,TRBJ1-1,many,TRBD1,CASRLDRVDTEAFF,TGTGCCAGCAGATTGGACAGGGTGGACACTGAAGCTTTCTTT
TRBV15,TRBJ2-1,NA,TRBD2,CATGGRAYSGQFF,TGTGCCACAGGCGGGAGGGCGTACAGTGGGCAGTTCTTC
TRBV27,TRBJ2-5,many,TRBD2,CASRFREGLEETQYF,TGTGCCAGCAGGTTCAGGGAGGGGTTGGAAGAGACCCAGTACTTC
TRBV5-4,TRBJ2-1,many,TRBD2,CASSFPAGYNEQFF,TGTGCCAGCAGCTTTCCAGCGGGGTACAATGAGCAGTTCTTC
TRBV7-9,TRBJ1-3,NA,TRBD1,CASSKNRGHTIYF,TGTGCCAGCTCTAAAAACAGGGGTCACACCATATATTTT
TRBV5-4,TRBJ2-5,many,TRBD2,CASSHGLEETQYF,TGTGCCAGCAGCCATGGACTAGAAGAGACCCAGTACTTC
TRBV19,TRBJ1-2,NA,NA,CASKKAGSGYTF,TGTGCCAGTAAAAAGGCGGGGAGCGGCTACACCTTC
TRBV19,TRBJ2-5,few,NA,CASSDQLGQETQYF,TGTGCCAGTAGTGACCAGTTAGGCCAAGAGACCCAGTACTTC
TRBV19,TRBJ2-7,NA,NA,CASSMYGGSSYEQYF,TGTGCCAGTAGTATGTATGGGGGGAGCTCCTACGAGCAGTACTTC
TRBV19,TRBJ1-2,many,NA,CASSSWDGIYGYTF,TGTGCCAGTAGTTCTTGGGACGGCATCTATGGCTACACCTTC
TRBV2,TRBJ1-5,many,NA,CASEDRENQPQHF,TGTGCCAGTGAGGACAGAGAAAATCAGCCCCAGCATTTT
TRBV4-1,TRBJ2-1,few,TRBD2,CASRAGVLAGPLKFF,TGCGCCAGCAGGGCCGGGGTGTTAGCGGGACCCCTTAAGTTCTTC
TRBV6-1,TRBJ1-1,many,NA,CASSRDPHLNTEAFF,TGTGCCAGCAGCCGCGACCCGCACTTGAACACTGAAGCTTTCTTT
TRBV12-3/TRBV12-4,TRBJ1-5,many,TRBD1,CASRPGQLNQPQHF,TGTGCCAGCAGACCGGGACAGCTCAATCAGCCCCAGCATTTT
TRBV10-1,TRBJ2-7,few,NA,CASSEPQGFEQYF,TGCGCCAGCAGTGAGCCGCAGGGGTTCGAGCAGTACTTC
TRBV2,TRBJ2-1,NA,TRBD1,CASSSQGIKDNEQLF,TGTGCCAGCAGTTCACAGGGGATTAAGGACAATGAGCAGTTATTC
TRBV20-1,TRBJ2-1,many,TRBD2,CSARDASGGLHNEQFF,TGCAGTGCTAGAGATGCTAGCGGCGGACTACACAATGAGCAGTTCTTC
TRBV28,TRBJ2-7,many,NA,CASSTSPNNEQYF,TGTGCCAGCAGTACCTCTCCTAACAACGAGCAGTACTTC
TRBV20-1,TRBJ1-3,NA,NA,CSASKGTGNTIYF,TGCAGTGCTAGTAAGGGGACTGGAAACACCATATATTTT
TRBV27,TRBJ2-7,many,NA,CASSTTGLEQYF,TGTGCCAGCAGTACCACAGGGTTAGAGCAGTACTTC
TRBV20-1,TRBJ2-7,many,TRBD2,CSARDPSGLAGGPHEQYF,TGCAGTGCTAGAGACCCGTCAGGACTAGCGGGAGGACCCCACGAGCAGTACTTC
TRBV2,TRBJ1-5,many,NA,CASSEGNQPQHF,TGTGCCAGCAGTGAGGGCAATCAGCCCCAGCATTTT
TRBV7-9,TRBJ1-1,many,NA,CASSQMTGDTEAFF,TGTGCCAGCAGCCAGATGACAGGAGACACTGAAGCTTTCTTT
TRBV9,TRBJ1-1,many,NA,CASSVEIKNTEAFF,TGTGCCAGCAGCGTAGAGATTAAGAACACTGAAGCTTTCTTT
TRBV6-2/TRBV6-3,TRBJ2-6,many,NA,CASGEPSGANVLTF,TGTGCCAGCGGGGAACCCTCTGGGGCCAACGTCCTGACTTTC
TRBV7-2,TRBJ2-7,many,TRBD2,CASSELAGGAYEQYF,TGTGCCAGCAGCGAGCTAGCGGGAGGAGCCTACGAGCAGTACTTC
TRBV3-1,TRBJ1-2,NA,TRBD1,CASSQVNSGQRHGYTF,TGTGCCAGCAGCCAAGTGAATTCGGGACAGCGTCACGGCTACACCTTC
TRBV6-1,TRBJ2-3,many,TRBD2,CASRLAHYTDTQYF,TGTGCCAGCAGACTAGCGCATTACACAGATACGCAGTATTTT
TRBV10-2,TRBJ2-7,many,NA,CASSDFGATTYEQYF,TGCGCCAGCAGTGATTTCGGGGCTACCACTTACGAGCAGTACTTC
TRBV2,TRBJ2-1,NA,TRBD2,CASRGRVGAGGHNEQFF,TGTGCCAGCAGAGGGAGGGTTGGAGCGGGGGGCCACAATGAGCAGTTCTTC
TRBV20-1,TRBJ2-5,many,NA,CSAENPGERKETQYF,TGCAGTGCAGAAAACCCGGGGGAAAGAAAAGAGACCCAGTACTTC
TRBV19,TRBJ2-5,many,NA,CASRPRGQETQYF,TGTGCCAGTCGACCCAGGGGCCAAGAGACCCAGTACTTC
TRBV2,TRBJ1-5,many,NA,CASSEATGRPQHF,TGTGCCAGCAGTGAAGCTACAGGGCGGCCCCAGCATTTT
TRBV2,TRBJ2-1,NA,NA,CASTIRYRTYNEQFF,TGTGCCAGCACCATAAGGTACCGAACCTACAATGAGCAGTTCTTC
TRBV10-2,TRBJ2-3,NA,TRBD2,CASSGTSGRIPISTDTQYF,TGCGCCAGCAGTGGGACTAGCGGGAGGATACCAATTAGCACAGATACGCAGTATTTT